Presented here are 26 T cell receptor beta chains from one specimen sequenced in a study of blood T cell repertoires in COVID-19. The table came from immunoSEQ multiplex PCR; TCRdb's copy has only in-frame clones and leaves some out. The data hold approximately 80,000 clones, with 78% observed a single time. The sequencing sample was made of peripheral blood. The receptors stem from a human donor in a cohort sampled during active COVID-19.

This chain connects TRBV6-5 to TRBJ2-1; 9 bases map to TRBD2. The germline CDR1 and CDR2 sequences are MNHEY and SVGAGI. V trimming: 11 bases; J trimming: 5 bases; junction bases outside the gene matches: 10. CDR3 size: 14 residues. The CDR3 protein is CACLGLAGHNEQFF. As DNA, the CDR3 is TGTGCCTGTTTAGGGCTAGCGGGACACAATGAGCAGTTCTTC.

The CDR3 DNA sequence: TGCGCCAGCAGCTTGCGGGACAATGAGCAGTTCTTC. It encodes CASSLRDNEQFF. The rearrangement links TRBV5-1 to TRBJ2-1; D gene uncertain. Deletions cut 1 base from V and 5 bases from J, with 4 bases between. Germline loops: CDR1 SGHRS, CDR2 YFSETQ. The CDR3 is made up of 12 amino acids.

The genes are TRBV5-1 and TRBJ2-2; TRBD1 matches 7 bases. The length of the CDR3 is 15 residues. CDR1 and CDR2 (germline): SGHRS, YFSETQ. V shed 5 bases and J 1 base; nucleotides not matched to a gene: 5. CDR3 protein: CASSPRTGNTGELFF. Written as DNA, the CDR3 is TGCGCCAGCAGTCCGCGGACAGGGAACACCGGGGAGCTGTTTTTT.

The V gene is TRBV30, the J gene TRBJ1-1, with 7 bases fitting TRBD1. The germline gives CDR1 GTSNPN, CDR2 SVGIG (reference sequence). The CDR3 is made up of 13 amino acids. Losses at the gene ends were 1 base for V and 5 bases for J; bases not matched to a gene: 4. CDR3 in DNA: TGTGCCTGGAGTGGAGAGACAGGGACTGAAGCTTTCTTT. This translates into CAWSGETGTEAFF.

V usage is TRBV18 and J usage is TRBJ2-1, with 12 bases that match TRBD2. CDR1 and CDR2 from the germline V gene are KGHSH and LQKENI. The CDR3 totals 15 residues. Losses at the gene ends were 3 bases for V and 4 bases for J; bases not matched to a gene: 1. The CDR3 DNA sequence: TGTGCCAGCTCACCGGGGACTAGCGGGTACAATGAGCAGTTCTTC. It translates to CASSPGTSGYNEQFF. The full variable domain, completed using reference TRBV18 and TRBJ2-1, is NAGVMQNPRHLVRRRGQEARLRCSPMKGHSHVYWYRQLPEEGLKFMVYLQKENIIDESGMPKERFSAEFPKEGPSILRIQQVVRGDSAAYFCASSPGTSGYNEQFFGPGTRLTVL.

CDR3 residues: CATSELDRVADTQYF. CDR3 nucleotides: TGTGCCACCAGTGAATTGGACAGGGTGGCAGATACGCAGTATTTT. The rearrangement links TRBV24-1 to TRBJ2-3, with TRBD1 matching 8 bases. The germline CDR1 and CDR2 sequences are KGHDR and SFDVKD. V trimming: 4 bases; J trimming: 4 bases; junction bases outside the gene matches: 6. The CDR3 totals 15 residues.

V usage is TRBV3-1 (or the pseudogene TRBV3-2) and J usage is TRBJ2-2; possible D gene TRBD1, 6 bases. The germline V gene has CDR1 LGHDT and CDR2 YNNKEL (reference sequence). V gave up 4 bases and J gave up 4 bases, with 13 bases separating them. The CDR3 consists of 15 residues. The CDR3 nucleotides are TGTGCCAGCAGCCGCTCAGGGGTTCTCACCGGGGAGCTGTTTTTT. It encodes CASSRSGVLTGELFF.

This clone was seen more than once but under ten times. The chain employs TRBV7-2 and TRBJ2-7, with D unresolved. This CDR3 region has 13 residues. V shed 3 bases and J shed 0 bases, with 6 bases lying between them. The germline V gene has CDR1 SGHTA and CDR2 FQGNSA. CDR3: CASSFSPSYEQYF. The CDR3 DNA reads TGTGCCAGCAGCTTCTCTCCCTCCTACGAGCAGTACTTC.

The chain combines TRBV5-1 with TRBJ1-5; D gene uncertain. V was shortened by 3 bases and J by 1 base, with 8 bases between the two germline ends. The length of the CDR3 is 14 residues. CDR1 and CDR2 from the germline V gene are SGHRS and YFSETQ. The CDR3 sequence: CASSSGLSNQPQHF. The CDR3 DNA follows: TGCGCCAGCAGCTCCGGTTTAAGCAATCAGCCCCAGCATTTT.

J is TRBJ1-1 and V is TRBV10-3, with 7 bases lining up with TRBD1. The junction had 3 bases not matched to a gene; V was cut back by 6 bases and J by 8 bases. The CDR3 has 11 amino acids. Germline V gives CDR1 ENHRY, CDR2 SYGVKD. CDR3 DNA: TGTGCCATCAGGACAGGGATCGAAGCTTTCTTT. Translated: CAIRTGIEAFF.

This chain links TRBV5-1 with TRBJ2-3; 11 positions match TRBD2. This CDR3 has 16 amino acids. The germline CDR1 and CDR2 sequences are SGHRS and YFSETQ. V trimming: 5 bases; J trimming: 0 bases; junction bases outside the gene matches: 5. The CDR3 spells CASRTSGGFSTDTQYF. In DNA, the CDR3 is TGCGCCAGCAGAACTAGCGGGGGATTTAGCACAGATACGCAGTATTTT. Full variable domain (remainder filled in from reference TRBV5-1 and TRBJ2-3): KAGVTQTPRYLIKTRGQQVTLSCSPISGHRSVSWYQQTPGQGLQFLFEYFSETQRNKGNFPGRFSGRQFSNSRSEMNVSTLELGDSALYLCASRTSGGFSTDTQYFGPGTRLTVL.

This chain connects TRBV27 to TRBJ1-5, with D possibly matching TRBD1 (5 bases). This CDR3 region has 13 residues. V was pared by 2 bases and J by 8 bases, with 10 bases between. Germline V gene lookup returns CDR1 MNHEY and CDR2 SMNVEV (reference sequence). The CDR3 bases are TGTGCCAGCAGTTTAGGGGCCACCGAGCCCCAGCATTTT. Amino acid sequence: CASSLGATEPQHF.

The chain uses TRBV12-5 and TRBJ1-1, with 7 bases identical to TRBD1. Germline V CDR1 and CDR2: LGHNT, FRNRAP. The CDR3 has 12 amino acids. Unmatched junction bases numbered 5, after V lost 7 bases and J lost 6 bases. The chain's CDR3 is CASANTGAEAFF. The CDR3 DNA is TGTGCTAGTGCCAACACAGGGGCTGAAGCTTTCTTT.

The rearrangement joins TRBV2 to TRBJ2-1; TRBD2 agrees at 11 bases. In germline, CDR1 is SNHLY, CDR2 FYNNEI. There are 15 residues in the CDR3. V was clipped by 9 bases and J by 7 bases; unmatched bases: 11. The CDR3: CASIVSGRAINEQFF. The CDR3 DNA sequence: TGTGCCAGTATTGTTAGCGGGAGGGCTATTAATGAGCAGTTCTTC.

This chain links TRBV7-9 with TRBJ1-2; 11 bases line up with TRBD1. V gave up 5 bases and J gave up 6 bases; unmatched junction bases: 14. This CDR3 is built from 17 residues. In germline, CDR1 is SEHNR, CDR2 FQNEAQ (reference sequence). For the CDR3, the DNA is TGTGCCAGCAGCACCCGGGACAGGGGGTTTTTTTCGGATGGCTACACCTTC. Translated: CASSTRDRGFFSDGYTF.

This clone was detected a few times. The chain has TRBV6-5 and TRBJ2-1; 7 nucleotides agree with TRBD1. CDR3 length: 13 residues. Germline CDR1 is MNHEY and CDR2 is SVGAGI. V was clipped by 2 bases and J by 6 bases; unmatched bases: 1. DNA of the CDR3: TGTGCCAGCAGTTACACAGGGGCCAATGAGCAGTTCTTC. This translates into CASSYTGANEQFF.

The V gene is TRBV21-1, the J gene TRBJ1-3. TRBV21-1 is described as a pseudogene. This CDR3 comprises 10 residues. Here the CDR3 DNA reads TGCTCCTTCTCTGGAAACACCATATATTTT. Translation: CSFSGNTIYF.

The rearrangement uses TRBV5-6 and TRBJ1-2, with a tentative D call TRBD1 (5 bases). The CDR3 spans 11 residues. Trimming left V 4 bases short and J 6 bases short, with 7 bases between. Germline lookup yields CDR1 SGHDT and CDR2 YYEEEE. The CDR3 sequence is CASSRGDGYTF. The CDR3 DNA reads TGTGCCAGCAGCCGGGGGGATGGCTACACCTTC.

V gene TRBV15 combines with J gene TRBJ2-2, with TRBD2 as a possible D gene (6 bases). Trimming took off 10 bases at V and 6 bases at J, with 12 bases between the two ends. Germline CDR1 LNHNV, CDR2 YYDKDF (reference sequence). The CDR3 length is 12 residues. This CDR3 is CAIPGGAGELFF. The CDR3 nucleotides are TGTGCCATCCCAGGAGGGGCCGGGGAGCTGTTTTTT. Full variable domain (rest looked up from reference TRBV15 and TRBJ2-2): DAMVIQNPRYQVTQFGKPVTLSCSQTLNHNVMYWYQQKSSQAPKLLFHYYDKDFNNEADTPDNFQSRRPNTSFCFLDIRSPGLGDTAMYLCAIPGGAGELFFGEGSRLTVL.

The chain links TRBV6-6 to TRBJ2-7, with D hard to call. Germline V lookup: CDR1 MNHNY, CDR2 SVGAGI (reference sequence). V lost 6 bases, J lost 0 bases, and 9 bases lay in between. The CDR3 is made up of 13 amino acids. The CDR3 nucleotides are TGTGCCAGCAGGAGTGAAAGCTCCTACGAGCAGTACTTC. Translated, it gives CASRSESSYEQYF.

DNA of the CDR3: TGTGCCAGCAGTTACTCAGGAGGGGTGAACACTGAAGCTTTCTTT. As protein: CASSYSGGVNTEAFF. This sequence joins TRBV6-2 or TRBV6-3 and TRBJ1-1; D is perhaps TRBD1 (5 bases). The CDR3 is made up of 15 amino acids. The V end was cut by 0 bases, the J end by 0 bases, with 8 bases between. Per the germline V gene, CDR1 is MNHEY and CDR2 is SVGEGT.

The V call is TRBV7-9, the J call TRBJ1-3; D perhaps matches TRBD1 (6 bases). Trimming removed 1 base at V and 2 bases at J, with 9 bases between. Looked up from germline, CDR1 is SEHNR and CDR2 is FQNEAQ (reference sequence). The CDR3 spans 15 residues. The CDR3 region is CASSLVRGPGNTIYF. The CDR3 nucleotides are TGTGCCAGCAGCTTAGTGCGGGGGCCTGGAAACACCATATATTTT. The full variable domain, completed using reference TRBV7-9 and TRBJ1-3, is DTGVSQNPRHKITKRGQNVTFRCDPISEHNRLYWYRQTLGQGPEFLTYFQNEAQLEKSRLLSDRFSAERPKGSFSTLEIQRTEQGDSAMYLCASSLVRGPGNTIYFGEGSWLTVV.

The V and J genes are TRBV4-1 and TRBJ2-5; D is possibly TRBD1 (5 bases). This CDR3 has 14 amino acids. V was cut by 3 bases and J by 0 bases, with 8 bases left in between. Germline-derived CDR1 and CDR2 are MGHRA and YSYEKL. The CDR3 reads CASSHWTNQETQYF. The CDR3 DNA is TGCGCCAGCAGCCATTGGACAAACCAAGAGACCCAGTACTTC.

The chain has TRBV19 and TRBJ1-5; D unresolved. With 1 base removed from V and 0 bases from J, the gap between germline ends came to 10 bases. Germline values: CDR1 LNHDA, CDR2 SQIVND (reference sequence). The CDR3 consists of 16 residues. The CDR3 region is CASSIVEAYSNQPQHF. CDR3 sequence (DNA): TGTGCCAGTAGTATAGTAGAAGCTTATAGCAATCAGCCCCAGCATTTT.

This clone has only a few counts. The chain employs TRBV7-9 and TRBJ1-3, with D perhaps matching TRBD1 (5 bases). V shed 1 base and J shed 4 bases, with 11 bases lying between them. CDR1 is SEHNR and CDR2 is FQNEAQ in the germline V gene (reference sequence). The CDR3 has 15 amino acids. The CDR3 coding sequence is TGTGCCAGCAGCTTAGGACAGTCCGGAGGAAACACCATATATTTT. It translates to CASSLGQSGGNTIYF.

This chain uses TRBV9 with TRBJ2-3; 8 positions agree with TRBD1. Trimming took 4 bases from V and 6 from J; bases not matched to a gene: 7. In germline, CDR1 is SGDLS, CDR2 YYNGEE. This CDR3 is built from 14 residues. The CDR3 region has the DNA TGTGCCAGCAGCCCCGGACAGGGCTACGATACGCAGTATTTT. Protein: CASSPGQGYDTQYF.